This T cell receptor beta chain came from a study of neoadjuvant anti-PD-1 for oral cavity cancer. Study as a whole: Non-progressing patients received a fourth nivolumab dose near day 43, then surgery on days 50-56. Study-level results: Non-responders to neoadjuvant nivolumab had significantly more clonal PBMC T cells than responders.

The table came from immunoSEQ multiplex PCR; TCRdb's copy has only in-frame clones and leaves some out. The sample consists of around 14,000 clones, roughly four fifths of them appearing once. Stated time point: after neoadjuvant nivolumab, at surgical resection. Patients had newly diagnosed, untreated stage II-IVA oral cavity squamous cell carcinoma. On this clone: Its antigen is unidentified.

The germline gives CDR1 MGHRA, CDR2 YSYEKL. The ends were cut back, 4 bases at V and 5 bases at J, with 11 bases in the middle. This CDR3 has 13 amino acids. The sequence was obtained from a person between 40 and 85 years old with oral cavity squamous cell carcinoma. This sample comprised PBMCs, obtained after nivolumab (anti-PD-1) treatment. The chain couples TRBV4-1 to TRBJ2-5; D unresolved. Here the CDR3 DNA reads TGCGCCAGCAGCCTCCTGGCCTTGGAGACCCAGTACTTC. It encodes CASSLLALETQYF.